These 30 T cell receptor beta chains were all obtained from the same sample, sequenced in a study of molecular identifiers for immune sequencing clone quantification. Each CDR3 protein is one row after TCRdb ran MiXCR on the PCR reads. The table records a few hundred thousand distinct CDR3 sequences, 24% of them present only once. The sample consisted of naive CD8+ T cells from blood, with Jurkat cell RNA spiked in. Documented subset: FACS-sorted CD8+CD4-CCR7+CD45RA+ naive T cells. The receptors derive from a human donor in good health. Some libraries in this study had Jurkat cell RNA spiked in.

This clonotype was seen a few times. V gene TRBV24-1 combines with J gene TRBJ2-7; maybe TRBD2 (5 bases). Germline V lookup: CDR1 KGHDR, CDR2 SFDVKD. V lost 9 bases and J 0 bases, leaving 11 bases between the germline ends. This CDR3 region has 13 residues. DNA of the CDR3: TGTGCCACCCGGGATTCCAGCTCCTACGAGCAGTACTTC. This codes for CATRDSSSYEQYF.

About this clonotype: A much larger clone differs from this one at a single base, so this may be a read error. The V and J genes are TRBV4-1 and TRBJ1-4; D remains ambiguous. CDR1 and CDR2 from the germline V gene are MGHRA and YSYEKL. CDR3 size: 18 residues. The ends were cut back, 3 bases at V and 0 bases at J, with 17 bases in the middle. The CDR3 region is CASSQAHGVRATNEKLFF. As DNA, the CDR3 is TGCGCCAGCAGCCAGGCACACGGGGTACGAGCAACTAATGAAAAACTGTTTTTT.

V and J are TRBV11-2 and TRBJ2-1, with D perhaps matching TRBD1 or TRBD2 (5 bases each). Germline V gives CDR1 SGHAT, CDR2 FQNNGV. Deletions cut 4 bases from V and 8 bases from J, with 18 bases between. The CDR3 covers 15 residues. The CDR3 sequence: CASSSTEDGADEQFF. In DNA form, the CDR3 reads TGTGCCAGCAGCTCAACGGAGGACGGGGCGGATGAGCAGTTCTTC.

This clonotype was observed a few times. The V gene is TRBV27, the J gene TRBJ2-1, with no clear D. Germline assignment: CDR1 MNHEY and CDR2 SMNVEV (reference sequence). V lost 4 bases and J lost 2, with 12 bases in between. CDR3 length equals 15 residues. CDR3 in DNA: TGTGCCAGCAGTTCCCCGGTCCAGACCTACAATGAGCAGTTCTTC. Its translation is CASSSPVQTYNEQFF.

The sample holds a few counts of this clonotype. The CDR3 DNA sequence: TGTGCCAGCAGCTTGAGACAGCCTTTTGGAAACACCATATATTTT. Translating it yields CASSLRQPFGNTIYF. J is TRBJ1-3 and V is TRBV13; tentatively, D is TRBD1 (5 bases). This CDR3 has 15 residues. Germline values: CDR1 PRHDT, CDR2 FYEKMQ (reference sequence). V shed 3 bases and J shed 3 bases, with 12 bases lying between them. Looking up the rest from reference TRBV13 and TRBJ1-3 gives the full variable domain: AAGVIQSPRHLIKEKRETATLKCYPIPRHDTVYWYQQGPGQDPQFLISFYEKMQSDKGSIPDRFSAQQFSDYHSELNMSSLELGDSALYFCASSLRQPFGNTIYFGEGSWLTVV.

This clonotype was found many times. The chain recombines TRBV12-3 or TRBV12-4 with TRBJ2-3; 13 bases fit TRBD2. V shed 5 bases and J 0 bases; nucleotides not matched to a gene: 2. The CDR3 contains 16 residues. The CDR3 spells CASSGLAGVSTDTQYF. For the CDR3, the DNA is TGTGCCAGCAGTGGACTAGCGGGGGTGAGCACAGATACGCAGTATTTT.

In its sample, this clonotype was seen a few times. The CDR3 sequence is CASSLSGQGGSYEQYF. Written as DNA, the CDR3 is TGTGCCAGCAGTTTATCGGGACAGGGGGGATCTTACGAGCAGTACTTC. The chain recombines TRBV27 with TRBJ2-7, with 11 bases aligning to TRBD1. Germline loops: CDR1 MNHEY, CDR2 SMNVEV (reference sequence). V shed 0 bases and J 4 bases; nucleotides not matched to a gene: 5. The CDR3 has 16 residues.

This clonotype was counted between two and nine times. Lacking the conserved final phenylalanine or tryptophan, this CDR3 likely reflects a read error. The rearrangement uses TRBV6-5 and TRBJ2-7; possible D gene TRBD2, 6 bases. This CDR3 has 14 amino acids. Per germline, CDR1 MNHEY and CDR2 SVGAGI. The germline V and J ends were trimmed by 1 base and 2 bases, with 9 bases remaining between them. CDR3 sequence reads: CASSYLSGAYEQYL. The CDR3 nucleotides are TGTGCCAGCAGTTACTTGTCGGGAGCCTACGAGCAGTACCTC.

This clonotype was observed at least ten times. V and J are TRBV4-1 and TRBJ1-3; D ambiguous. CDR1 is MGHRA, CDR2 YSYEKL, per germline. The V and J ends lost 0 bases and 0 bases respectively, with 9 bases between them. The CDR3 has 16 residues. DNA for the CDR3: TGCGCCAGCAGCCAAGAAGGCGGACGCTCTGGAAACACCATATATTTT. Translated, it gives CASSQEGGRSGNTIYF.

On this clonotype: This may arise from a read error, as a much more abundant clone is one base away. The chain uses TRBV20-1 and TRBJ1-5; D gene uncertain. V was cut by 3 bases and J by 0 bases, with 12 bases left in between. This CDR3 has 15 residues. In germline, CDR1 is DFQATT, CDR2 SNEGSKA (reference sequence). The CDR3 protein is CSASSLLSSNQPQHF. CDR3 nucleotide sequence: TGCAGTGCTAGCTCGCTTTTGAGTAGCAATCAGCCCCAGCATTTT.

At least ten counts were recorded for this clonotype. The chain has TRBV2 and TRBJ2-3, with 14 bases identical to TRBD2. The CDR3 sequence is 17 residues long. Germline CDR1 and CDR2: SNHLY and FYNNEI. The junction had 11 bases not matched to a gene; V was cut back by 2 bases and J by 10 bases. In DNA form, the CDR3 reads TGTGCCAGCAGTGAACGACTAGCGGGAGGGCCGGGGGTTGCGCAGTATTTT. This translates into CASSERLAGGPGVAQYF. The full variable domain, completed using reference TRBV2 and TRBJ2-3, is EPEVTQTPSHQVTQMGQEVILRCVPISNHLYFYWYRQILGQKVEFLVSFYNNEISEKSEIFDDQFSVERPDGSNFTLKIRSTKLEDSAMYFCASSERLAGGPGVAQYFGPGTRLTVL.

This clonotype was detected ten times or more. The CDR3 spells CASSLRTTGGTQYF. CDR3 DNA sequence: TGTGCCAGCAGTTTAAGGACGACAGGGGGGACCCAGTACTTC. V is TRBV28 and J is TRBJ2-5; TRBD1 agrees at 9 bases. Losses at the gene ends were 2 bases for V and 7 bases for J; bases not matched to a gene: 5. Germline V gene sequence: CDR1 MDHEN, CDR2 SYDVKM. The CDR3 extends over 14 amino acids.

This clonotype was picked up a small number of times. The CDR3 DNA sequence: TGCGCCAGCAGCCAAGAAACCCGCCTTCACTACGAGCAGTACTTC. It is translated as CASSQETRLHYEQYF. This rearrangement joins TRBV4-1 to TRBJ2-7; D is uncertain. CDR1 and CDR2 (germline): MGHRA, YSYEKL. The CDR3 totals 15 residues. V lost 0 bases and J 3 bases, leaving 12 bases between the germline ends.

This clonotype came up many times. The chain employs TRBV7-9 and TRBJ2-1; D is ambiguous. Germline V gene lookup returns CDR1 SEHNR and CDR2 FQNEAQ (reference sequence). This CDR3 is 12 amino acids long. With 1 base removed from V and 7 bases from J, the gap between germline ends came to 5 bases. This CDR3 is CASSLGQNEQFF. CDR3 nucleotides: TGTGCCAGCAGCTTAGGCCAGAATGAGCAGTTCTTC.

The chain joins TRBV20-1 to TRBJ1-1; 7 nucleotides line up with TRBD1. CDR3 length equals 11 residues. CDR1 is DFQATT and CDR2 is SNEGSKA in the germline V gene (reference sequence). DNA of the CDR3: TGCAGGAAAGACAGGGACACTGAAGCTTTCTTT. This sequence encodes CRKDRDTEAFF.

This clonotype occurred a few times. The chain is built from TRBV5-6 and TRBJ2-7, with a weak D call TRBD2 (6 bases). The CDR3 extends over 15 amino acids. The germline CDR1 and CDR2 sequences are SGHDT and YYEEEE. Trimming pared 1 base from V and 5 bases from J, leaving 16 bases between. This chain's CDR3 is CASSLWQGLLHEQYF. DNA for the CDR3: TGTGCCAGCAGCTTGTGGCAGGGACTCCTCCACGAGCAGTACTTC.

V gene TRBV27 combines with J gene TRBJ2-5; possible D gene TRBD2, 6 bases. This CDR3 is built from 15 residues. Germline V gene sequence: CDR1 MNHEY, CDR2 SMNVEV (reference sequence). V was clipped by 2 bases and J by 0 bases, with 10 bases between them. The CDR3 sequence: CASSLRGSYQETQYF. The CDR3 DNA reads TGTGCCAGCAGTTTACGGGGGTCCTACCAAGAGACCCAGTACTTC.

Details on this clonotype: With a much larger clone just one base away, this may be a read error. V gene TRBV29-1 combines with J gene TRBJ2-5, with 12 bases that match TRBD2. Per germline, CDR1 SQVTM and CDR2 ANQGSEA. The CDR3 loop spans 15 amino acids. CDR3 bases: TGCAGCGTGGGCGTGACTAGCGGGAGTCAGGAGACCCGGTACTTC. Its translation: CSVGVTSGSQETRYF.

As regards this clonotype: Since a much larger clone is just one base distant, this may be a read error. The rearrangement uses TRBV3-1 and TRBJ1-5; D is undetermined. This CDR3 comprises 13 residues. Germline CDR1 is LGHDT and CDR2 is YNNKEL (reference sequence). Trimming removed 3 bases from V and 5 bases from J, with 8 bases in between. CDR3 sequence reads: CASSQTFDQPQHF. DNA of the CDR3: TGTGCCAGCAGCCAGACTTTCGATCAGCCCCAGCATTTT.

The chain uses TRBV2 and TRBJ2-2; a weak D match, TRBD1 (5 bases). CDR1 is SNHLY, CDR2 FYNNEI, per germline. This CDR3 contains 13 residues. Trimming removed 10 bases at V and 6 bases at J, with 15 bases between. CDR3 sequence (DNA): TGTGCCACCCAGGGCAGGTACGCCGGGGAGCTGTTTTTT. This sequence encodes CATQGRYAGELFF.

Comments on this clonotype: The junction departs from germline at one end; a sequencing error may be responsible. The chain recombines TRBV19 with TRBJ1-1; D unclear. The CDR3 length is 15 residues. Germline lookup yields CDR1 LNHDA and CDR2 SQIVND (reference sequence). The CDR3 sequence is CASSIARRPSTEALF. CDR3 sequence (DNA): TGTGCCAGTAGTATCGCGCGGCGGCCATCGACTGAAGCTCTCTTT.

This clonotype was observed many times. This chain links TRBV6-2 or TRBV6-3 with TRBJ1-1; 7 positions match TRBD1. The CDR3 sequence is 12 residues long. Germline lookup yields CDR1 MNHEY and CDR2 SVGEGT. Unmatched junction bases numbered 3, after V lost 7 bases and J lost 4 bases. The CDR3 protein is CASTQGGTEAFF. The CDR3 nucleotides read TGTGCCAGCACCCAGGGGGGCACTGAAGCTTTCTTT.

As for this clonotype: One junction end disagrees with the germline gene, perhaps due to a read error. The J gene is TRBJ1-2, the V gene TRBV11-2; the D is unclear. Germline V gene data show CDR1 as SGHAT and CDR2 as FQNNGV. The CDR3 extends over 13 amino acids. The CDR3 reads CASSLDATRGYNF. The CDR3 bases are TGTGCCAGCAGCTTAGACGCAACACGAGGCTACAACTTC.

On this clonotype: A much larger clonotype is one base distant, so this may be a read error. This sequence joins TRBV19 and TRBJ1-1; TRBD1 might be the D (5 bases). This CDR3 contains 15 residues. The germline gives CDR1 LNHDA, CDR2 SQIVND (reference sequence). Trimming left V 2 bases short and J 4 bases short, with 14 bases between. CDR3 residues: CASSIHPGVVTEAFF. CDR3 in DNA: TGTGCCAGTAGTATACACCCGGGGGTTGTCACTGAAGCTTTCTTT.

A single count supports this clonotype. This may arise from a read error, as a much more abundant clone is one base away. The chain is built from TRBV4-3 and TRBJ1-1; D is ambiguous. The CDR3 is 11 amino acids. CDR1 is LGHNA, CDR2 YSLEER, per germline. The CDR3 loop is CATGGETEASF. CDR3 in DNA: TGCGCCACCGGTGGGGAAACTGAAGCTTCCTTT.

V usage is TRBV4-3 and J usage is TRBJ2-7; possibly TRBD2 for D (5 bases). V lost 1 base and J lost 2, with 6 bases in between. Germline V gene sequence: CDR1 LGHNA, CDR2 YSLEER. This CDR3 region has 13 residues. The CDR3 DNA reads as TGCGCCAGCAGCCAAGCGGGGACCTACGAGCAGTACTTC. It is translated as CASSQAGTYEQYF.

This clonotype has more than one count but fewer than ten. The chain carries TRBV7-9 and TRBJ2-1; D is undetermined. The CDR3 length is 15 residues. The V gene lost 5 bases and the J gene lost 6 bases, with 17 bases spanning the gap. Per germline, CDR1 SEHNR and CDR2 FQNEAQ (reference sequence). CDR3 amino acids: CASSHLEPPGNEQFF. DNA of the CDR3: TGTGCCAGCAGCCACCTAGAGCCCCCAGGCAATGAGCAGTTCTTC.

This clonotype occurred many times. The V call is TRBV29-1, the J call TRBJ1-1, with 7 bases matching TRBD1. The germline V gene has CDR1 SQVTM and CDR2 ANQGSEA. Trimming removed 6 bases from V and 2 bases from J; junction bases left unmatched: 6. The CDR3 loop spans 13 amino acids. The CDR3: CSVDRDFNTEAFF. The CDR3, as DNA: TGCAGCGTCGACAGGGACTTCAACACTGAAGCTTTCTTT.

The chain combines TRBV6-2 or TRBV6-3 with TRBJ2-7, with TRBD1 matching over 9 bases. This CDR3 spans 13 amino acids. Germline V gene lookup returns CDR1 MNHEY and CDR2 SVGEGT. Trimming cost V 10 bases and J 7 bases; bases outside gene matches: 11. Here the CDR3 reads CATTGTGRWEQYF. The CDR3 DNA follows: TGTGCCACCACCGGGACAGGGAGGTGGGAGCAGTACTTC.

The table lists this clonotype with a few counts. The V gene is TRBV7-3, the J gene TRBJ2-1; no reliable D call. Germline V gene data show CDR1 as SGHTA and CDR2 as FQGTGA. Trimming cost V 4 bases and J 4 bases, with 8 bases left between them. The CDR3 length is 13 residues. The CDR3 loop is CASSSSEYNEQFF. CDR3 nucleotides: TGTGCCAGCAGCTCGAGTGAGTACAATGAGCAGTTCTTC.